This T cell receptor (beta chain) came from a study of cytomegalovirus exposure and HLA in healthy donors. Overall study: Around 80 million unique TCR sequences came from HLA-typed donors in an early release.

Germline assignment: CDR1 SGHDN and CDR2 FVKESK. Trimming removed 2 bases from V and 7 bases from J; junction bases left unmatched: 5. The CDR3 sequence is 15 residues long. The PCR made use of 60 Vbeta and 13 Jbeta primers. Sequencing was performed with immunoSEQ multiplex PCR; in TCRdb, only in-frame clones are kept and a portion is missing. The sample includes fewer than 250,000 clones, 65% to 85% of them seen just once. The V and J genes are TRBV14 and TRBJ1-6; 7 nucleotides agree with TRBD1. This clonotype was sampled from a man under 40 in good health and CMV-seronegative. The sample comprised PBMCs. This CDR3 reads CASSQFDRVNSPLHF. The DNA of the CDR3 is TGTGCCAGCAGCCAATTCGACAGGGTCAATTCACCCCTCCACTTT.